The entry below describes one T cell receptor beta chain. The sample belongs to a study of T-cell memory formation after mild COVID-19. V gave up 4 bases and J gave up 7 bases, with 17 bases separating them. CDR1 and CDR2 from the germline V gene are SGDLS and YYNGEE. The CDR3 is 14 residues long. TCRdb used MiXCR to reprocess the 5' RACE reads, holding one entry per CDR3 protein. This sample yields 250,000 to 400,000 distinct CDR3 sequences, of which around an eighth are seen a single time; roughly a fifth belongs to the top ten. The sequenced sample consisted of PBMCs or a T cell subset sorted from them (not recorded which). The chain combines TRBV9 with TRBJ1-1, with a tentative D call TRBD1 (5 bases). This receptor was taken from a man aged 18-30 years who had mild COVID-19 (a few samples of this study predate the infection). Cell type and time point are not known. The CDR3 DNA sequence: TGTGCCAGCAGCAAGCCTGGGTCGGGGGTTGAAGCTTTCTTT. This codes for CASSKPGSGVEAFF.